The 5 T cell receptor beta chains below come from one sample, sequenced in a study of shared clonotypes between healthy human individuals. CD45RO-negative, CCR7-positively selected cells formed the naive CD8 fraction, excluding terminally differentiated effector memory CD45RA+ cells. This table comes from immunoSEQ multiplex PCR, and its TCRdb copy is limited to in-frame clones, with some not included. The sample lists about 2 million clones, less than 95% occurring once. The sample was naive CD8+ T cells sorted from blood. The receptors shown here come from a man aged 18 to 30 in good health.

V and J are TRBV5-4 and TRBJ1-6; a possible D gene is TRBD1 (5 bases). The CDR3 runs 16 residues. Between the trimmed V and J ends, which lost 0 bases and 12 bases, there was a span of 19 bases. CDR1 and CDR2 (germline): SGHNT, YYREEE (reference sequence). CDR3 region: CASSLEVGTGLVPLHF. In DNA, the CDR3 is TGTGCCAGCAGCTTGGAAGTCGGGACGGGTCTGGTACCCCTCCACTTT.

Details on this clone: The same CDR3 also results from other DNA sequences found in this sample. The V call is TRBV29-1, the J call TRBJ1-1, with D uncertain. V was shortened by 4 bases and J by 11 bases, with 11 bases between the two germline ends. The V gene's germline CDR1 is SQVTM and CDR2 ANQGSEA. CDR3 length: 10 residues. Here the CDR3 reads CSVVTTEAFF. The CDR3 region has the DNA TGCAGCGTTGTCACCACAGAGGCTTTCTTT.

The V call is TRBV5-4, the J call TRBJ1-1; 12 bases line up with TRBD1. V was pared by 4 bases and J by 6 bases, with 4 bases of the junction left unmatched. The length of the CDR3 is 14 residues. Per germline, CDR1 SGHNT and CDR2 YYREEE (reference sequence). The CDR3 DNA follows: TGTGCCAGCAGCCCGGGGACAGGGGGCCCTGAAGCTTTCTTT. This translates into CASSPGTGGPEAFF.

This chain connects TRBV7-9 to TRBJ1-4; perhaps TRBD1 as D (6 bases). Germline V lookup: CDR1 SEHNR, CDR2 FQNEAQ (reference sequence). The CDR3 is 14 amino acids. V was cut by 3 bases and J by 8 bases, with 13 bases left in between. CDR3 nucleotide sequence: TGTGCCAGCAGCTTTGTCAGGGGAGGCGAAAAACTGTTTTTT. Its protein is CASSFVRGGEKLFF.

CDR3 sequence: CASSLRGILAGELFF. The CDR3 nucleotides are TGTGCCAGCAGTTTGCGGGGAATTTTGGCCGGGGAGCTGTTTTTT. V and J are TRBV28 and TRBJ2-2; D is possibly TRBD2 (6 bases). Germline CDR1 and CDR2: MDHEN and SYDVKM. Trimming left V 3 bases short and J 6 bases short, with 14 bases between. The CDR3 loop spans 15 amino acids.